The present T cell receptor beta chain was sequenced within a study of T cells in Graves' hyperthyroidism and ophthalmopathy. Study-wide results and caveats: Ophthalmopathy got predicted by the model a median around 6.8 months before its onset.

This clonotype was observed many times. Its antigen remains unknown. The V and J ends lost 4 bases and 3 bases, in that order; junction bases with no gene match: 9. The germline gives CDR1 MGHRA, CDR2 YSYEKL. The CDR3 is 15 residues long. Amplification targeted TCR beta CDR3 regions from RNA transcripts. A set of HTBI primers served as the primers for a first-round RT-PCR of the TCR CDR3. TCRdb recomputed calls from the multiplex PCR reads with MiXCR, one row per CDR3 protein. The sample comprises roughly 570,000 distinct CDR3 sequences, about 43% of which are singletons, and roughly 19% rests with the top ten. Lactation, pregnancy, other autoimmune disease or uncontrolled infection excluded patients. Clinical symptoms, serum thyroxine, TRAb, thyroid ultrasound and orbital computed tomography informed diagnoses.

The rearrangement uses TRBV4-1 and TRBJ2-7; 7 nucleotides align to TRBD1. The sequence was obtained from an adult woman with Graves' disease, either hyperthyroidism or ophthalmopathy (not recorded which). The sample comprised peripheral blood or thyroid tissue (not recorded which). CDR3 in amino acids: CASSLGQAASYEQYF. In nucleotides, the CDR3 is TGCGCCAGCAGCCTAGGACAGGCTGCTAGCTACGAGCAGTACTTC.